The 25 T cell receptor beta chains below all came from one sample that was sequenced in a study of breast tumors, draining lymph nodes, adjacent tissues. TCRdb re-called the multiplex PCR reads through MiXCR, storing one row per CDR3 protein. This sample carries roughly 110,000 distinct CDR3 sequences, about 31% of them seen once, and the ten largest clones take 4.5% to 7%. The lymph nodes were axillary draining lymph nodes from breast cancer patients. Sequencing input: axillary lymph node tissue. These receptors were taken from a female donor with breast cancer. Some clones in this sample may be carry-over from other donors' samples.

At least ten counts were recorded for this clonotype. The genes are TRBV7-2 and TRBJ2-7; 9 positions agree with TRBD2. The CDR3 is 15 amino acids. Germline V gene data show CDR1 as SGHTA and CDR2 as FQGNSA. Trimming took 4 bases from V and 0 from J; bases not matched to a gene: 4. CDR3 sequence (DNA): TGTGCCAGCAGCTCCCTTAGCGGGAGCTCCTACGAGCAGTACTTC. Amino acid sequence: CASSSLSGSSYEQYF.

This clonotype was found many times. This chain joins TRBV3-1 and TRBJ1-2; TRBD1 aligns across 7 bases. V lost 0 bases and J lost 1; bases outside the gene matches: 2. The CDR3 is 15 amino acids. Germline V gene lookup returns CDR1 LGHDT and CDR2 YNNKEL (reference sequence). In DNA, the CDR3 is TGTGCCAGCAGCCAAGAGGGGACAGTTAACTATGGCTACACCTTC. Translation: CASSQEGTVNYGYTF.

The chain has TRBV16 and TRBJ1-1, with TRBD1 matching 8 bases. The V gene end was trimmed by 4 bases and the J gene end by 8 bases; junction bases not matched to a gene: 9. CDR1 and CDR2 from the germline V gene are KGHSY and FQNENV. This CDR3 has 14 residues. CDR3 DNA sequence: TGTGCCAGCAGCCTCCCGCGGACAGGGAAGGAAGCTTTCTTT. Its translation is CASSLPRTGKEAFF.

This clonotype has a count of ten or more. The chain couples TRBV6-1 to TRBJ2-7, with 10 bases that match TRBD2. The CDR3 sequence is 16 residues long. Germline V gene lookup returns CDR1 MNHNS and CDR2 SASEGT. V dropped 5 bases and J dropped 1; count of bases not matched to a gene: 8. The CDR3 here is CASSPFTSGTSYEQYF. The CDR3 DNA follows: TGTGCCAGCAGTCCATTTACTAGCGGGACATCCTACGAGCAGTACTTC.

This clonotype was counted at least ten times. This chain joins TRBV12-3 or TRBV12-4 and TRBJ2-3, with D unclear. The CDR3 covers 15 residues. Trimming pared 0 bases from V and 0 bases from J, leaving 7 bases between. CDR3 sequence reads: CASSLAGISTDTQYF. The CDR3 nucleotides are TGTGCCAGCAGTTTAGCGGGTATTAGCACAGATACGCAGTATTTT.

The sample holds many counts of this clonotype. This chain uses TRBV2 with TRBJ1-4; 7 bases match TRBD1. Germline V gene sequence: CDR1 SNHLY, CDR2 FYNNEI. With 3 bases clipped from V and 8 bases from J, the junction kept 9 bases outside the gene matches. There are 15 residues in the CDR3. The CDR3 nucleotides read TGTGCCAGCAGTGAGGGGGACAGTTTTCGGGAAAAACTGTTTTTT. This encodes CASSEGDSFREKLFF.

This clonotype has a count of ten or more. The chain recombines TRBV20-1 with TRBJ2-1, with 9 bases lining up with TRBD1. Germline CDR1 reads DFQATT; CDR2 reads SNEGSKA (reference sequence). CDR3 length equals 16 residues. Losses at the gene ends were 0 bases for V and 5 bases for J; bases not matched to a gene: 8. CDR3 DNA sequence: TGCAGTGCTAGAGACTCCGGGACAGGGAGGAACAATGAGCAGTTCTTC. Its protein is CSARDSGTGRNNEQFF.

This clonotype has ten or more counts. This may be a read error, as it is one base from a much larger clone. The chain combines TRBV20-1 with TRBJ1-2; D gene uncertain. The V and J ends lost 0 bases and 8 bases respectively, with 16 bases between them. Germline V CDR1 and CDR2: DFQATT, SNEGSKA (reference sequence). This CDR3 comprises 14 residues. The CDR3 here is CSAREGQTLAGYTF. In nucleotides, the CDR3 is TGCAGTGCTAGAGAAGGGCAGACTTTAGCGGGCTACACCTTC.

Ten or more counts support this clonotype. The chain employs TRBV7-2 and TRBJ1-3; D possibly corresponds to TRBD1 (6 bases). This CDR3 contains 14 residues. The germline V gene has CDR1 SGHTA and CDR2 FQGNSA. With 6 bases removed from V and 3 bases from J, the gap between germline ends came to 12 bases. For the CDR3, the DNA is TGTGCCAGCAGACCAGGGGTTGGTGGAAACACCATATATTTT. It is translated as CASRPGVGGNTIYF.

This clonotype came up many times. This chain uses TRBV6-1 with TRBJ2-3; 9 bases align to TRBD2. The CDR3 contains 16 residues. Losses at the gene ends were 2 bases for V and 3 bases for J; bases not matched to a gene: 6. Germline assignment: CDR1 MNHNS and CDR2 SASEGT. CDR3 nucleotide sequence: TGTGCCAGCAGTGAATGGCTAGCGGGGAGGACAGATACGCAGTATTTT. The encoded protein is CASSEWLAGRTDTQYF.

This clonotype was counted ten times or more. The rearrangement uses TRBV3-1 and TRBJ1-4; D remains unclear. Germline loops: CDR1 LGHDT, CDR2 YNNKEL (reference sequence). V was trimmed by 7 bases and J by 4 bases, leaving 13 bases between them. The CDR3 sequence is 14 residues long. The CDR3 region has the DNA TGTGCCAGCACCCTAAGTCAGGTTAATGAAAAACTGTTTTTT. It codes for CASTLSQVNEKLFF.

J is TRBJ1-2 and V is TRBV2; no firm D call. This CDR3 is 13 amino acids long. V gave up 5 bases and J gave up 1 base, with 8 bases separating them. Germline V gene sequence: CDR1 SNHLY, CDR2 FYNNEI. CDR3 protein: CASSQAGNYGYTF. The DNA of the CDR3 is TGTGCCAGCAGTCAGGCGGGTAACTATGGCTACACCTTC.

The rearrangement links TRBV12-3 or TRBV12-4 to TRBJ1-4, with D perhaps matching TRBD1 (6 bases). CDR3 length: 12 amino acids. Trimming removed 3 bases at V and 10 bases at J, with 9 bases between. The CDR3 DNA reads TGTGCCAGCAGTTTTGGAGGGGGAAAACTGTTTTTT. Protein product: CASSFGGGKLFF.

This clonotype was recorded many times. The chain is built from TRBV6-2 or TRBV6-3 and TRBJ1-6, with D unresolved. Germline V gene sequence: CDR1 MNHEY, CDR2 SVGEGT. The CDR3 has 12 amino acids. V was trimmed by 0 bases and J by 10 bases, leaving 4 bases between them. Written as DNA, the CDR3 is TGTGCCAGCAGTTACTCAGGGTCACCCCTCCACTTT. It yields the protein CASSYSGSPLHF.

This sequence joins TRBV7-9 and TRBJ1-4; TRBD1 matches at 9 bases. CDR1 SEHNR and CDR2 FQNEAQ come from the germline V gene (reference sequence). The CDR3 totals 15 residues. The V segment lost 0 bases and the J segment 7 bases; nucleotides outside the gene matches: 3. CDR3 sequence (DNA): TGTGCCAGCAGCTTAGCGGGGACAGGGCTTGAAAAACTGTTTTTT. Translation: CASSLAGTGLEKLFF.

This clonotype was counted many times. The chain links TRBV7-9 to TRBJ1-2; 8 nucleotides align to TRBD1. V gave up 5 bases and J gave up 5 bases; unmatched junction bases: 7. The CDR3 has 14 amino acids. Germline CDR1 is SEHNR and CDR2 is FQNEAQ (reference sequence). The CDR3 nucleotides are TGTGCCAGCAGCAACCATACAGGGGGGTATGGCTACACCTTC. It translates to CASSNHTGGYGYTF.

This chain connects TRBV9 to TRBJ1-3; the D is unclear. This CDR3 spans 15 amino acids. V was clipped by 0 bases and J by 2 bases, with 9 bases between them. Germline V gene lookup returns CDR1 SGDLS and CDR2 YYNGEE. As DNA, the CDR3 is TGTGCCAGCAGCGTAGTTGGGTTACCTGGAAACACCATATATTTT. It translates to CASSVVGLPGNTIYF.

The rearrangement links TRBV15 to TRBJ2-3; 7 bases map to TRBD1. Trimming took 2 bases from V and 4 from J; bases not matched to a gene: 3. CDR1 is LNHNV and CDR2 is YYDKDF in the germline V gene (reference sequence). This CDR3 contains 14 residues. The CDR3 spells CATSRPGGADTQYF. CDR3 DNA sequence: TGTGCCACCAGCAGACCAGGGGGTGCAGATACGCAGTATTTT.

Ten or more counts support this clonotype. J is TRBJ2-3 and V is TRBV5-1; 14 bases are shared with TRBD2. V trimming: 0 bases; J trimming: 4 bases; junction bases outside the gene matches: 16. The CDR3 is 21 amino acids. Germline V gene sequence: CDR1 SGHRS, CDR2 YFSETQ. CDR3 sequence: CASSLVPATSGRARISDTQYF. The CDR3 DNA sequence: TGCGCCAGCAGCTTGGTGCCCGCGACTAGCGGGAGGGCCAGAATATCAGATACGCAGTATTTT. Full variable domain (outside the CDR3, taken from reference TRBV5-1 and TRBJ2-3): KAGVTQTPRYLIKTRGQQVTLSCSPISGHRSVSWYQQTPGQGLQFLFEYFSETQRNKGNFPGRFSGRQFSNSRSEMNVSTLELGDSALYLCASSLVPATSGRARISDTQYFGPGTRLTVL.

The chain has TRBV7-9 and TRBJ2-2; a weak D match, TRBD1 (6 bases). The germline V gene encodes CDR1 SEHNR and CDR2 FQNEAQ (reference sequence). The CDR3 is made up of 15 amino acids. Trimming removed 4 bases at V and 0 bases at J, with 9 bases between. The DNA of the CDR3 is TGTGCCAGCAGCTCTTACAGGGCGAACACCGGGGAGCTGTTTTTT. Its protein product is CASSSYRANTGELFF.

The chain uses TRBV5-1 and TRBJ2-3; D unclear. Germline V lookup: CDR1 SGHRS, CDR2 YFSETQ. V lost 0 bases and J lost 4, with 9 bases in between. The CDR3 runs 14 residues. CDR3 DNA: TGCGCCAGCAGCTTGGGGAAGGCCTCAGATACGCAGTATTTT. It specifies CASSLGKASDTQYF.

Points on this clonotype: At one boundary the junction diverges from the germline segment, which might be a read error. The chain couples TRBV5-6 to TRBJ1-2; 10 bases match TRBD1. CDR1 and CDR2 (germline): SGHDT, YYEEEE. This CDR3 comprises 17 residues. CDR3 in DNA: TGTGCCAGCGGCTTAGGGCTCCGACAGGGGGCGATCTATGGCTACACCTTC. Its translation: CASGLGLRQGAIYGYTF. Full variable domain (remainder filled in from reference TRBV5-6 and TRBJ1-2): DAGVTQSPTHLIKTRGQQVTLRCSPKSGHDTVSWYQQALGQGPQFIFQYYEEEERQRGNFPDRFSGHQFPNYSSELNVNALLLGDSALYLCASGLGLRQGAIYGYTFGSGTRLTVV.

The gene calls are TRBV15 and TRBJ2-1; 14 positions agree with TRBD2. CDR1 LNHNV and CDR2 YYDKDF come from the germline V gene (reference sequence). The V gene end was trimmed by 2 bases and the J gene end by 10 bases; junction bases not matched to a gene: 7. The CDR3 length is 16 residues. The CDR3 loop reads CATSRMGTSGRREQFF. In nucleotides, the CDR3 is TGTGCCACCAGCAGAATGGGGACTAGCGGGAGACGCGAGCAGTTCTTC.

In its sample, this clonotype was seen many times. The CDR3 region is CASSLVLHYGYTF. The CDR3 DNA reads TGTGCCAGCAGTTTAGTCCTCCACTATGGCTACACCTTC. This chain uses TRBV12-3 or TRBV12-4 with TRBJ1-2; D uncertain. The CDR3 extends over 13 amino acids. V was shortened by 1 base and J by 3 bases, with 6 bases between the two germline ends.

Many counts were recorded for this clonotype. The V and J genes are TRBV24-1 and TRBJ1-2, with D maybe TRBD1 (5 bases). Germline CDR1 is KGHDR and CDR2 is SFDVKD. The CDR3 length is 16 residues. V was shortened by 7 bases and J by 0 bases, with 17 bases between the two germline ends. The CDR3 bases are TGTGCCACCAGGAGTACTCTGGGGCCCGCTAACTATGGCTACACCTTC. It yields the protein CATRSTLGPANYGYTF.